These T cell receptor beta chains were read from a single sample in a study of technical replicates of blood from four donors. This table comes from immunoSEQ multiplex PCR, and its TCRdb copy is limited to in-frame clones, with some not included. The repertoire consists of around 70,000 clones, with 94% occurring once and the leading ten covering 0.3% to 0.5%. The sequenced material came from T cells isolated from PBMCs. These receptors were obtained from a human donor in good health. The CDR3 runs from the conserved cysteine through the conserved F or W. Each record gives: D gene, V gene, J gene, CDR3 length, clone size, CDR3 protein, CDR3 DNA. The D gene is left open where the match is weak. Clone size is stated in some rows and not others, as once, few, many or a class when expanded.

D: .; V: TRBV6-5; J: TRBJ1-5; length: 12; size: .; CDR3: CASSSGDQPQHF; DNA: TGTGCCAGCAGTTCAGGGGATCAGCCCCAGCATTTT
D: .; V: TRBV10-1; J: TRBJ1-3; length: 16; size: .; CDR3: CASSERFRGGRNTIYF; DNA: TGCGCCAGCAGTGAGCGCTTTAGGGGCGGACGAAACACCATATATTTT
D: TRBD1; V: TRBV6-1; J: TRBJ1-1; length: 15; size: once; CDR3: CASIKSDRLNTEAFF; DNA: TGTGCCAGCATTAAATCGGACAGGTTGAACACTGAAGCTTTCTTT
D: TRBD2; V: TRBV2; J: TRBJ2-7; length: 13; size: .; CDR3: CASVLAGVPEQYF; DNA: TGTGCCAGCGTACTAGCGGGAGTACCCGAGCAGTACTTC
D: TRBD2; V: TRBV6-5; J: TRBJ2-1; length: 15; size: .; CDR3: CASSYSSGRSNEQFF; DNA: TGTGCCAGCAGTTACTCCAGCGGGAGATCAAATGAGCAGTTCTTC
D: .; V: TRBV19; J: TRBJ1-2; length: 16; size: .; CDR3: CASSMSRRQVTYGYTF; DNA: TGTGCCAGTAGTATGTCTCGACGACAGGTTACCTATGGCTACACCTTC
D: TRBD2; V: TRBV11-2; J: TRBJ2-7; length: 15; size: .; CDR3: CASSLRGGSSYEQYF; DNA: TGTGCCAGCAGCTTACGGGGGGGGAGTTCATACGAGCAGTACTTC
D: TRBD1; V: TRBV11-2; J: TRBJ2-1; length: 15; size: .; CDR3: CASSSGTGSYNEQFF; DNA: TGTGCCAGCAGCTCTGGGACAGGGTCCTACAATGAGCAGTTCTTC
D: .; V: TRBV27; J: TRBJ2-7; length: 14; size: .; CDR3: CASSLTQGSYEQYF; DNA: TGTGCCAGCAGTTTAACCCAGGGGTCCTACGAGCAGTACTTC
D: .; V: TRBV23-1; J: TRBJ2-7; length: 13; size: .; CDR3: CAPGTTNSYEQYF; DNA: TGCGCCCCTGGGACAACCAATTCCTACGAGCAGTACTTC
D: TRBD1; V: TRBV7-6; J: TRBJ2-2; length: 16; size: .; CDR3: CASRKGTGRVSGELFF; DNA: TGTGCCAGCAGAAAAGGGACAGGGCGAGTTTCCGGGGAGCTGTTTTTT
D: .; V: TRBV21-1; J: TRBJ2-3; length: 12; size: .; CDR3: CASSKHGYTQYF; DNA: TGTGCCAGCAGCAAACACGGGTATACGCAGTATTTT
D: TRBD2; V: TRBV27; J: TRBJ2-7; length: 12; size: .; CDR3: CASRTSGNEQYF; DNA: TGTGCCAGCAGGACTAGCGGGAACGAGCAGTACTTC
D: .; V: TRBV4-2; J: TRBJ1-1; length: 11; size: few; CDR3: CASKTNTEAFF; DNA: TGTGCCAGCAAGACTAACACTGAAGCTTTCTTT
D: TRBD2; V: TRBV10-3; J: TRBJ2-2; length: 19; size: .; CDR3: CAISLTGGLAGEVPGELFF; DNA: TGTGCCATCAGTCTTACCGGGGGACTAGCGGGAGAAGTACCCGGGGAGCTGTTTTTT
D: .; V: TRBV7-9; J: TRBJ1-1; length: 12; size: once; CDR3: CASSGGSTEAFF; DNA: TGTGCCAGCAGCGGAGGTAGCACTGAAGCTTTCTTT
D: TRBD2; V: TRBV4-2; J: TRBJ2-2; length: 16; size: .; CDR3: CASSQGTSGSTGELFF; DNA: TGTGCCAGCAGCCAAGGGACTAGCGGGAGCACCGGGGAGCTGTTTTTT
D: TRBD1; V: TRBV6-5; J: TRBJ1-5; length: 15; size: once; CDR3: CASSKTGGRNQPQHF; DNA: TGTGCCAGCAGTAAGACAGGGGGGAGAAATCAGCCCCAGCATTTT
D: .; V: TRBV7-6; J: TRBJ2-1; length: 14; size: .; CDR3: CASSPGTGLAEQFF; DNA: TGTGCCAGCAGCCCGGGGACTGGTCTTGCTGAGCAGTTCTTC
D: .; V: TRBV6-5; J: TRBJ1-1; length: 12; size: .; CDR3: CASNRVNTEAFF; DNA: TGTGCCAGCAACAGGGTGAACACTGAAGCTTTCTTT
D: .; V: TRBV11-2; J: TRBJ2-7; length: 14; size: .; CDR3: CASSSTGGGYEQYF; DNA: TGTGCCAGCAGCTCCACAGGGGGGGGTTACGAGCAGTACTTC
D: .; V: TRBV27; J: TRBJ1-2; length: 13; size: .; CDR3: CASKYRESYGYTF; DNA: TGTGCCAGCAAATACAGGGAAAGTTACGGCTACACCTTC
D: TRBD1; V: TRBV25-1; J: TRBJ2-3; length: 10; size: .; CDR3: CATRQGAQYF; DNA: TGTGCCACCCGACAGGGAGCGCAGTATTTT
D: TRBD2; V: TRBV11-3; J: TRBJ2-1; length: 13; size: .; CDR3: CASGRLASNEQFF; DNA: TGTGCCAGCGGCAGACTAGCGAGCAATGAGCAGTTCTTC
D: .; V: TRBV7-9; J: TRBJ2-3; length: 14; size: .; CDR3: CASSLAGPTDTQYF; DNA: TGTGCCAGCAGCTTAGCGGGGCCCACAGATACGCAGTATTTT
D: .; V: TRBV27; J: TRBJ1-5; length: 13; size: once; CDR3: CASSWALNQPQHF; DNA: TGTGCCAGCAGTTGGGCATTAAATCAGCCCCAGCATTTT
D: TRBD1; V: TRBV6-5; J: TRBJ2-4; length: 15; size: .; CDR3: CASRNRGLAKNIQYF; DNA: TGTGCCAGCAGGAACAGGGGGTTAGCCAAAAACATTCAGTACTTC
D: .; V: TRBV5-4; J: TRBJ1-2; length: 13; size: many; CDR3: CASSLAGGLGYTF; DNA: TGTGCCAGCAGCTTGGCTGGGGGCCTGGGCTACACCTTC
D: .; V: TRBV27; J: TRBJ2-7; length: 14; size: once; CDR3: CASSPRDWSYEQYF; DNA: TGTGCCAGCAGTCCGAGGGACTGGAGCTACGAGCAGTACTTC
D: .; V: TRBV7-8; J: TRBJ1-1; length: 17; size: .; CDR3: CASRKTETIAVNTEAFF; DNA: TGTGCCAGCAGGAAAACAGAGACAATTGCCGTGAACACTGAAGCTTTCTTT
D: TRBD1; V: TRBV7-8; J: TRBJ1-5; length: 14; size: .; CDR3: CASSRGTGNQPQHF; DNA: TGTGCCAGCAGCCGTGGGACAGGAAATCAGCCCCAGCATTTT
D: TRBD1; V: TRBV27; J: TRBJ2-7; length: 13; size: .; CDR3: CASGRGQSYEQYF; DNA: TGTGCCAGCGGACGGGGACAGAGCTACGAGCAGTACTTC
D: .; V: TRBV4-1; J: TRBJ2-7; length: 14; size: .; CDR3: CASSHAGASYEQYF; DNA: TGCGCCAGCAGCCATGCAGGGGCCTCCTACGAGCAGTACTTC
D: TRBD1; V: TRBV6-5; J: TRBJ1-2; length: 14; size: .; CDR3: CASSQKTGLYGYTF; DNA: TGTGCCAGCAGTCAGAAGACAGGGCTCTATGGCTACACCTTC
D: TRBD1; V: TRBV19; J: TRBJ2-1; length: 13; size: .; CDR3: CASADREVREQFF; DNA: TGTGCCAGCGCGGACAGGGAAGTTCGTGAGCAGTTCTTC
D: TRBD1; V: TRBV9; J: TRBJ1-4; length: 15; size: .; CDR3: CASSPPGQGGEKLFF; DNA: TGTGCCAGCAGCCCCCCGGGACAAGGGGGCGAAAAACTGTTTTTT
D: .; V: TRBV28; J: TRBJ2-3; length: 14; size: .; CDR3: CASHRIFNTDTQYF; DNA: TGTGCCAGCCATAGAATCTTTAACACAGATACGCAGTATTTT
D: TRBD1; V: TRBV30; J: TRBJ2-2; length: 15; size: .; CDR3: CAWIRQGVNTGELFF; DNA: TGTGCCTGGATCAGACAGGGGGTGAACACCGGGGAGCTGTTTTTT
D: .; V: TRBV13; J: TRBJ2-2; length: 17; size: .; CDR3: CASSLTSGDKNTGELFF; DNA: TGTGCCAGCAGCTTAACATCCGGGGACAAGAACACCGGGGAGCTGTTTTTT
D: .; V: TRBV28; J: TRBJ2-7; length: 11; size: .; CDR3: CASSLFYEQYF; DNA: TGTGCCAGCAGCCTCTTCTACGAGCAGTACTTC
D: TRBD1; V: TRBV19; J: TRBJ1-5; length: 15; size: .; CDR3: CASSIEQGGSPPQHF; DNA: TGTGCCAGTAGTATCGAGCAGGGGGGTTCTCCGCCCCAGCATTTT
D: TRBD2; V: TRBV2; J: TRBJ2-1; length: 15; size: .; CDR3: CASPKLAGEYNEQFF; DNA: TGTGCCAGCCCCAAACTAGCGGGAGAGTATAATGAGCAGTTCTTC